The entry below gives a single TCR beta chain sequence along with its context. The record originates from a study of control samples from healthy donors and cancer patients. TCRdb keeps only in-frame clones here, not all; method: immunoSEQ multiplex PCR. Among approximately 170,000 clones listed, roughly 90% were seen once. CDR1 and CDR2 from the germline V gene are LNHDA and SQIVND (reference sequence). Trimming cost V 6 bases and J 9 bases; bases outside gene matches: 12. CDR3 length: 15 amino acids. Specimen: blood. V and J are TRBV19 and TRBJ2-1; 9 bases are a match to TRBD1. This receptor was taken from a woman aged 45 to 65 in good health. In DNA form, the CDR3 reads TGTGCCAGTAGCGACGGACAGGGGAATTTCGGTGAGCAGTTCTTC. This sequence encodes CASSDGQGNFGEQFF.